This TCR beta chain was identified during a study of blood T cell repertoires in COVID-19. Study-level information: Spain, Italy and the United States supplied samples that represented acute and convalescent COVID-19.

Seattle patients were enrolled while actively infected and followed longitudinally. The CDR3 runs to 14 residues. Germline assignment: CDR1 SQVTM and CDR2 ANQGSEA. Trimming took off 4 bases at V and 8 bases at J, with 20 bases between the two ends. Authors' methods: Reference gene primer amplification gave estimated nucleated cell counts. The repertoire was sequenced with immunoSEQ multiplex PCR; TCRdb's copy has only in-frame clones and lacks some. V and J calls and clone size are those listed in that table; D and trimming were worked out from the DNA. The table lists about 480,000 clones, 89% of them singletons.

Specimen: peripheral blood. The clonotype was recovered from a man younger than 35 with COVID-19, enrolled during active disease. This chain joins TRBV29-1 and TRBJ1-2; the D is unclear. CDR3 sequence: CSVVRTPPPQGYTF. The CDR3 DNA is TGCAGCGTTGTGAGAACTCCTCCCCCCCAAGGCTACACCTTC.